The 10 T cell receptor beta chains reported below all come from one sample, sequenced in a study of control samples from healthy donors and cancer patients. The method was immunoSEQ multiplex PCR; TCRdb's version includes in-frame clones alone and lacks a portion of them. The sample consists of over 60,000 clones, approximately 85% of them appearing once. The specimen was blood. Source of these receptors: a man in his forties in good health.

The chain uses TRBV5-6 and TRBJ1-1; no clear D. CDR3 length equals 12 residues. Germline CDR1 is SGHDT and CDR2 is YYEEEE. V lost 3 bases, J lost 4 bases, and 7 bases lay in between. The CDR3 reads CASSYTVTEAFF. The CDR3 DNA reads TGTGCCAGCAGCTACACAGTCACTGAAGCTTTCTTT.

The V call is TRBV19, the J call TRBJ2-3; D is uncertain. V was pared by 3 bases and J by 2 bases, with 12 bases between. This CDR3 contains 15 residues. Germline CDR1 LNHDA, CDR2 SQIVND (reference sequence). The CDR3 is CASSIVAEVTDTQYF. Here the CDR3 DNA reads TGTGCCAGTAGTATCGTAGCTGAGGTCACAGATACGCAGTATTTT.

The gene calls are TRBV28 and TRBJ1-1; D call uncertain. The germline gives CDR1 MDHEN, CDR2 SYDVKM. This CDR3 region has 13 residues. Trimming took off 7 bases at V and 0 bases at J, with 9 bases between the two ends. CDR3 nucleotide sequence: TGTGCCAGCAAATTGTCCTTGAACACTGAAGCTTTCTTT. Translated: CASKLSLNTEAFF.

This chain joins TRBV30 and TRBJ2-5; tentative D call: TRBD2 (5 bases). The CDR3 consists of 17 residues. V lost 2 bases, J lost 4 bases, and 23 bases lay in between. Germline CDR1 is GTSNPN and CDR2 is SVGIG (reference sequence). DNA for the CDR3: TGTGCCTGGAGTTTTGTACATCCCCCGGGGATGGGAGAGACCCAGTACTTC. Translating it yields CAWSFVHPPGMGETQYF.

The J gene is TRBJ2-5, the V gene TRBV28; TRBD2 agrees at 10 bases. With 6 bases clipped from V and 2 bases from J, the junction kept 6 bases outside the gene matches. This CDR3 is built from 15 residues. The germline CDR1 and CDR2 sequences are MDHEN and SYDVKM. CDR3 sequence reads: CASRPYSGGQETQYF. The CDR3 DNA follows: TGTGCCAGCAGGCCCTATAGCGGGGGGCAAGAGACCCAGTACTTC. The full variable domain, completed using reference TRBV28 and TRBJ2-5, is DVKVTQSSRYLVKRTGEKVFLECVQDMDHENMFWYRQDPGLGLRLIYFSYDVKMKEKGDIPEGYSVSREKKERFSLILESASTNQTSMYLCASRPYSGGQETQYFGPGTRLLVL.

The CDR3 DNA is TGTGCCAGTAGTATCCTGGACACCCATGGCTACACCTTC. Translating it yields CASSILDTHGYTF. The rearrangement uses TRBV19 and TRBJ1-2; maybe TRBD1 (5 bases). V was shortened by 3 bases and J by 6 bases, with 11 bases between the two germline ends. In germline, CDR1 is LNHDA, CDR2 SQIVND (reference sequence). This CDR3 has 13 amino acids.

J is TRBJ2-7 and V is TRBV5-6; perhaps TRBD2 as D (7 bases). This CDR3 contains 17 residues. V gave up 0 bases and J gave up 2 bases, with 18 bases separating them. CDR1 is SGHDT and CDR2 is YYEEEE in the germline V gene. CDR3 protein: CASSLGPLGGLTYEQYF. The CDR3 nucleotides are TGTGCCAGCAGCTTGGGCCCCTTAGGGGGACTAACCTACGAGCAGTACTTC.

This chain connects TRBV5-1 to TRBJ2-5; D is ambiguous. The CDR3 is 14 residues long. V lost 5 bases and J lost 1, with 12 bases in between. Per the germline V gene, CDR1 is SGHRS and CDR2 is YFSETQ. The CDR3 sequence: CASRFDNSQETQYF. The CDR3, as DNA: TGCGCCAGCAGATTTGACAATAGCCAAGAGACCCAGTACTTC.

This clone has a handful of counts. The CDR3 DNA follows: TGCGCCAGCAGACCCGGACTAGCGATTTCCTACAATGAGCAGTTCTTC. Protein sequence: CASRPGLAISYNEQFF. The rearrangement uses TRBV5-1 and TRBJ2-1; TRBD2 matches at 9 bases. This CDR3 is built from 16 residues. The trim removed 5 bases at V and 1 base at J, leaving 7 bases unmatched. The germline V gene encodes CDR1 SGHRS and CDR2 YFSETQ.

In this sample, this clone turned up a few times. The rearrangement uses TRBV27 and TRBJ2-7; D is undetermined. Germline V gene sequence: CDR1 MNHEY, CDR2 SMNVEV (reference sequence). Deletions cut 2 bases from V and 0 bases from J, with 11 bases between. The CDR3 extends over 15 amino acids. CDR3 DNA sequence: TGTGCCAGCAGTTTAAGTCGAGTCAGCTCCTACGAGCAGTACTTC. This codes for CASSLSRVSSYEQYF.